The TCR beta chain described here comes from a study of blood T cell repertoires in COVID-19. As for the study in general: Donors in the United States, Italy and Spain gave samples during acute or convalescent COVID-19. In each case, the material was cDNA or gDNA derived from T cells, B-cell-depleted T cells, or PBMCs.

Original handling: Amplified reference gene primers provided the basis for estimating nucleated cell counts. Some clones are missing from TCRdb's copy, which holds only in-frame ones; the method was immunoSEQ multiplex PCR. V, J and clone size are taken as reported in that table, and D and trimming were inferred from the DNA itself. The sample yields around 260,000 clones, roughly 83% seen once. The sequenced material came from peripheral blood. The receptor's source is a man aged 55 to 70 who had recovered from COVID-19.

The CDR3 sequence: CASSYLTGVNEKLFF. The CDR3 DNA reads TGTGCCAGCAGTTACCTGACAGGGGTTAATGAAAAACTGTTTTTT. J is TRBJ1-4 and V is TRBV6-5; 8 bases line up with TRBD1. The length of the CDR3 is 15 residues. Germline CDR1 and CDR2: MNHEY and SVGAGI. The V segment lost 2 bases and the J segment 4 bases; nucleotides outside the gene matches: 3.